This T cell receptor (beta chain) was recovered during a study of blood T cell repertoires in COVID-19. In the study overall: The United States, Italy and Spain were the sources of the acute and convalescent COVID-19 samples. The cDNA or gDNA used as material had been derived from T cells, B-cell-depleted T cells, or PBMCs.

How the authors handled the data: From reference gene primer amplification, estimates of nucleated cell counts were derived. The method was immunoSEQ multiplex PCR; TCRdb's version includes in-frame clones alone and lacks a portion of them. The DNA gave D and trimming, while V, J and clone size come from that table. The data contain 140,000 or so clones, about four fifths of them singletons. This clone was detected only once. The source material was peripheral blood. The sequence derives from a human donor in a cohort sampled during active COVID-19.

The CDR3 nucleotides read TGTGCCAGCAGTTCACAAGCTGGAAACACCATATATTTT. This encodes CASSSQAGNTIYF. This rearrangement joins TRBV12-3 or TRBV12-4 to TRBJ1-3; D is uncertain. There are 13 residues in the CDR3. Trimming removed 4 bases at V and 2 bases at J, with 6 bases between.